This T cell receptor (beta chain) was recovered during a study of cytomegalovirus exposure and HLA in healthy donors. Findings of the study overall: Other equally common chains were less clonally expanded than HLA-associated TCR beta chains, a later analysis showed.

J lost 7 bases, V lost 7 bases, and 12 bases had no gene match. CDR1 MNHNS and CDR2 SASEGT come from the germline V gene. The CDR3 totals 15 residues. Concerning this clone: Its target is not known.

The PCR contained 60 Vbeta and 13 Jbeta primers. Libraries were prepared by immunoSEQ multiplex PCR; TCRdb keeps only in-frame clonotypes and omits some of them. The sample yields approximately 170,000 clones, approximately 67% seen once. The chain employs TRBV6-1 and TRBJ1-4; 7 positions agree with TRBD1. The receptor was derived from a woman between 18 and 30 years old in good health and CMV-seropositive. Sequenced material: PBMCs. CDR3 region: CASIKTAGGSEKLFF. CDR3 nucleotide sequence: TGTGCCAGCATCAAAACAGCAGGGGGGAGTGAAAAACTGTTTTTT.